This T cell receptor beta chain came from a study of T cell responses to AZD1222 COVID-19 vaccine. General study results and limits: Repertoire sampling happened only post peak T cell response. Breadth and depth of Spike-specific TCRs rose after two AZD1222 doses. Possibly, clonal diversity was underestimated; donors were largely white British and included more females.

This clone was seen once. No antigen is known for it. Both about-4-week and about-12-week second-dose recipients were combined. Losses at the gene ends were 5 bases for V and 8 bases for J; bases not matched to a gene: 6. In germline, CDR1 is MNHEY, CDR2 SVGAGI. This CDR3 has 14 residues. The repertoire was sequenced with immunoSEQ multiplex PCR; TCRdb's copy has only in-frame clones and lacks some. Of approximately 120,000 clones listed, more than 80% were seen once; the top ten hold almost 4.5%. The sample was peripheral blood, taken 28 days after the second AZD1222 dose. V and J are TRBV6-5 and TRBJ1-6, with TRBD1 matching over 7 bases. The sequence was obtained from an adult who received the AZD1222 COVID-19 vaccine. The CDR3 coding sequence is TGTGCCAGCAGTATACAGGGGTGGGATTCACCCCTCCACTTT. Encoded protein: CASSIQGWDSPLHF.